The entry that follows covers one T cell receptor (beta chain) sequence. The source of the sample is a study of blood T cell repertoires in COVID-19. Across the whole study: There were acute and convalescent COVID-19 samples, and they came from the United States, Italy and Spain. T cells, B-cell-depleted T cells, or PBMCs provided the cDNA or gDNA that served as material.

In the study's own analysis: Reference gene primer amplification yielded estimated nucleated cell counts. This table comes from immunoSEQ multiplex PCR, and its TCRdb copy is limited to in-frame clones, with some not included. Clonal size and the V and J genes are those of that table, whereas D and trimming came from the DNA. The table lists 70,000 to 95,000 clones, 80% to 90% of them singletons. This CDR3 has 14 amino acids. Germline V gene data show CDR1 as MNHEY and CDR2 as SVGAGI. V shed 7 bases and J shed 2 bases, with 13 bases lying between them. This sequence originates from a man aged 70-80 years with active or convalescent COVID-19. The sample taken for sequencing was peripheral blood. The chain uses TRBV6-5 and TRBJ2-3; D is possibly TRBD2 (6 bases). The CDR3 here is CASTAGRFTDTQYF. The CDR3 DNA sequence: TGTGCCAGCACCGCGGGGAGATTCACAGATACGCAGTATTTT.